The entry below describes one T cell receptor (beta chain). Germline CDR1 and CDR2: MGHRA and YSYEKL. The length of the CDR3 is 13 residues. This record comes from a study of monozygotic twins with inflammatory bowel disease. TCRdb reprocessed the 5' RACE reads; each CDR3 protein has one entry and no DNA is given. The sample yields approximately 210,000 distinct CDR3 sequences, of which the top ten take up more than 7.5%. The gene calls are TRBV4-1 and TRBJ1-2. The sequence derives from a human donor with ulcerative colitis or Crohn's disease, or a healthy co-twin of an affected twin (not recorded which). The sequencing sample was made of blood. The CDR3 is CASSQGAYYGYTF.